Listed here are 21 T cell receptor beta chains from one sample, sequenced in a study of T cells in Graves' hyperthyroidism and ophthalmopathy (dated by TCRdb to the late 2010s). The library was made by multiplex PCR. Sequencing was performed on an Illumina HiSeq 2000. The TCR beta CDR3 regions were amplified from the RNA transcripts. The TCR CDR3 was subjected to a first round of RT-PCR using the HTBI primer set and the Qiagen OneStep RT-PCR kit. TCRdb reworked the public reads: Q25 trimming with fastp, MiXCR clone assembly, productive beta chains retained. One record per CDR3 amino acid sequence lists the most common genes and DNA. Here the sample has around 600,000 distinct CDR3 sequences; approximately 14% occur a single time. In total, the top ten clones hold about 7% of the sample. Material: blood. The receptors here all came from a woman aged 30 to 39 with Graves' hyperthyroidism.

This clonotype was counted ten times or more. The chain links TRBV20-1 to TRBJ1-5; 8 nucleotides agree with TRBD1. CDR1 and CDR2 (germline): DFQATT, SNEGSKA (reference sequence). V lost 3 bases to trimming and J lost 5 bases; unmatched junction nucleotides: 6. The CDR3 spans 14 residues. CDR3 protein: CSARGQVIDQPQHF. For the CDR3, the DNA is TGCAGTGCTAGGGGACAGGTCATCGATCAGCCCCAGCATTTT.

This clonotype was seen ten or more times. This sequence joins TRBV5-1 and TRBJ2-4; weak D call: TRBD1 (5 bases). V was pared by 4 bases and J by 3 bases, with 11 bases between. The CDR3 consists of 14 residues. The germline V gene encodes CDR1 SGHRS and CDR2 YFSETQ. The CDR3, as DNA: TGCGCCAGCAGCGTAGGGGTAGGCAAAAACATTCAGTACTTC. It specifies CASSVGVGKNIQYF. The full variable domain, with the rest looked up from reference TRBV5-1 and TRBJ2-4, is KAGVTQTPRYLIKTRGQQVTLSCSPISGHRSVSWYQQTPGQGLQFLFEYFSETQRNKGNFPGRFSGRQFSNSRSEMNVSTLELGDSALYLCASSVGVGKNIQYFGAGTRLSVL.

Many counts were recorded for this clonotype. The J gene is TRBJ2-7, the V gene TRBV6-1; TRBD2 matches 8 bases. The CDR3 spans 15 residues. With 6 bases clipped from V and 3 bases from J, the junction kept 10 bases outside the gene matches. Germline assignment: CDR1 MNHNS and CDR2 SASEGT. The chain's CDR3 is CASRLTAGDYYEQYF. The CDR3 DNA reads as TGTGCCAGCAGGCTTACAGCGGGAGACTACTACGAGCAGTACTTC.

Ten or more counts support this clonotype. The chain has TRBV30 and TRBJ1-2; D might be TRBD1 (5 bases). This CDR3 has 11 residues. The V end was cut by 4 bases, the J end by 7 bases, with 10 bases between. Germline V lookup: CDR1 GTSNPN, CDR2 SVGIG (reference sequence). The CDR3 sequence: CAWIFQGGYTF. CDR3 bases: TGTGCCTGGATTTTTCAGGGTGGCTACACCTTC.

The chain carries TRBV6-2 or TRBV6-3 and TRBJ1-1; D not certain. Germline V CDR1 and CDR2: MNHEY, SVGEGT. V was cut by 6 bases and J by 0 bases, with 20 bases left in between. This CDR3 spans 17 amino acids. The CDR3 loop reads CASRGRRRTDMNTEAFF. CDR3 bases: TGTGCCAGCAGAGGCAGACGGAGGACGGATATGAACACTGAAGCTTTCTTT.

There are many counts of this clonotype. The chain employs TRBV30 and TRBJ2-7, with 8 positions matching TRBD2. There are 16 residues in the CDR3. The germline gives CDR1 GTSNPN, CDR2 SVGIG (reference sequence). J lost 2 bases, V lost 2 bases, and 11 bases had no gene match. The CDR3 sequence is CAWSSPFSGMAYEQYF. In DNA form, the CDR3 reads TGTGCCTGGAGTTCCCCATTTAGCGGGATGGCCTACGAGCAGTACTTC.

The J gene is TRBJ1-5, the V gene TRBV7-8; tentative D call: TRBD1 (5 bases). Germline CDR1 and CDR2: SGHVS and FQNEAQ. The ends were cut back, 1 base at V and 7 bases at J, with 17 bases in the middle. The CDR3 has 16 residues. The CDR3 nucleotides read TGTGCCAGCAGCTTAGATTTCGGGGCAGAGGGACAGCCCCAGCATTTT. It yields the protein CASSLDFGAEGQPQHF.

This clonotype was recorded at least ten times. The chain recombines TRBV30 with TRBJ1-2; D possibly corresponds to TRBD1 (6 bases). The length of the CDR3 is 12 residues. The V end lost 4 bases, the J end lost 2 bases, and 8 bases lay between the germline ends. Germline CDR1 and CDR2: GTSNPN and SVGIG (reference sequence). CDR3 DNA sequence: TGTGCCTGGATTACAGGGAACTATGGCTACACCTTC. The encoded protein is CAWITGNYGYTF.

This clonotype was found a few times. The V gene is TRBV18, the J gene TRBJ2-1; D ambiguous. Germline CDR1 is KGHSH and CDR2 is LQKENI. The ends were cut back, 3 bases at V and 2 bases at J, with 8 bases in the middle. The CDR3 runs to 14 residues. CDR3 in DNA: TGTGCCAGCTCACCTCTTGGGACCTACAATGAGCAGTTCTTC. Translation gives CASSPLGTYNEQFF.

This clonotype was observed a handful of times. The V and J genes are TRBV7-9 and TRBJ2-3; 11 positions match TRBD1. V was pared by 6 bases and J by 2 bases, with 10 bases of the junction left unmatched. Germline CDR1 reads SEHNR; CDR2 reads FQNEAQ (reference sequence). The CDR3 is 17 residues long. CDR3 bases: TGTGCCAGCAGTTACGCCGGGACAGGGGGGATCACAGATACGCAGTATTTT. This gives the protein CASSYAGTGGITDTQYF.

This chain joins TRBV3-1 and TRBJ2-6, with 11 bases matching TRBD1. V lost 8 bases and J lost 2; bases outside the gene matches: 2. The germline gives CDR1 LGHDT, CDR2 YNNKEL (reference sequence). This CDR3 contains 15 residues. CDR3: CASGTGGAGANVLTF. The CDR3 DNA reads TGTGCCAGCGGGACAGGGGGAGCTGGGGCCAACGTCCTGACTTTC.

The gene calls are TRBV6-1 and TRBJ2-3; D is undetermined. Looked up from germline, CDR1 is MNHNS and CDR2 is SASEGT. Trimming cost V 4 bases and J 2 bases, with 7 bases left between them. This CDR3 comprises 13 residues. The CDR3 region is CASSGYDTDTQYF. The CDR3 nucleotides read TGTGCCAGCAGTGGGTACGACACAGATACGCAGTATTTT.

This rearrangement joins TRBV29-1 to TRBJ2-7; 8 positions match TRBD2. The CDR3 length is 11 residues. Germline CDR1 and CDR2: SQVTM and ANQGSEA. The V and J ends lost 6 bases and 6 bases, in that order; junction bases with no gene match: 4. CDR3 protein: CSVGLAREQYF. CDR3 in DNA: TGCAGCGTAGGACTAGCCCGCGAGCAGTACTTC.

This clonotype was found many times. The rearrangement links TRBV4-1 to TRBJ2-7; 9 bases are shared with TRBD1. After removal of 4 bases from V and 7 bases from J, the junction contained 11 bases not matched to a gene. The germline V gene encodes CDR1 MGHRA and CDR2 YSYEKL. The CDR3 has 15 amino acids. CDR3 region: CASSRPPGQGGEQYF. The DNA of the CDR3 is TGCGCCAGCAGCCGTCCCCCGGGACAGGGAGGAGAGCAGTACTTC.

This clonotype was recorded at least ten times. The chain is built from TRBV10-3 and TRBJ2-1; D gene ambiguous. This CDR3 has 17 amino acids. The germline V gene encodes CDR1 ENHRY and CDR2 SYGVKD. V shed 3 bases and J shed 0 bases, with 15 bases lying between them. The CDR3 DNA reads TGTGCCATCAGTGACCCTCTCGCGGAGAGCTCCTACAATGAGCAGTTCTTC. It encodes CAISDPLAESSYNEQFF.

This clonotype was detected only a few times. The V call is TRBV7-9, the J call TRBJ2-2; a possible D gene is TRBD1 (5 bases). Germline CDR1 SEHNR, CDR2 FQNEAQ (reference sequence). This CDR3 has 12 residues. The V and J ends lost 7 bases and 7 bases respectively, with 10 bases between them. CDR3 DNA sequence: TGTGCCAGCATCCAGGGTATCGGGGAGCTGTTTTTT. Protein product: CASIQGIGELFF.

This clonotype was recorded a few times. The gene calls are TRBV20-1 and TRBJ2-1; 11 bases line up with TRBD2. The CDR3 is 16 amino acids. Germline CDR1 reads DFQATT; CDR2 reads SNEGSKA (reference sequence). V dropped 2 bases and J dropped 9; count of bases not matched to a gene: 12. CDR3 region: CSARSSGRAFPGEQFF. The CDR3 DNA follows: TGCAGTGCTAGAAGTAGCGGGAGGGCCTTTCCGGGTGAGCAGTTCTTC.

The genes are TRBV11-2 and TRBJ2-1, with a tentative D call TRBD2 (5 bases). The CDR3 covers 15 residues. The germline gives CDR1 SGHAT, CDR2 FQNNGV. V was pared by 0 bases and J by 4 bases, with 10 bases between. CDR3 coding DNA: TGTGCCAGCAGCTTAGAATTTAGCGAATACAATGAGCAGTTCTTC. Protein product: CASSLEFSEYNEQFF.

The genes are TRBV3-1 and TRBJ2-1; 16 positions match TRBD2. CDR3 length: 16 residues. Losses at the gene ends were 5 bases for V and 6 bases for J; bases not matched to a gene: 4. CDR1 LGHDT and CDR2 YNNKEL come from the germline V gene (reference sequence). In DNA form, the CDR3 reads TGTGCCAGCAGCGCCGGGACTAGCGGGAGGGGCAATGAGCAGTTCTTC. Its translation is CASSAGTSGRGNEQFF.

On this clonotype itself: One base away lies a much larger clone, so this may be a sequencing read error. A read error is likely, as this CDR3 ends without the conserved phenylalanine or tryptophan. The J gene is TRBJ1-1, the V gene TRBV29-1; D is perhaps TRBD1 (5 bases). The CDR3 has 13 amino acids. V lost 0 bases to trimming and J lost 1 base, with 6 bases between them. Germline lookup yields CDR1 SQVTM and CDR2 ANQGSEA. The CDR3 nucleotides read TGCAGCGTTGAAGACAGGGAGAACACTGAAGCTTTCGTT. The encoded protein is CSVEDRENTEAFV.

In this sample, this clonotype turned up many times. The chain combines TRBV29-1 with TRBJ2-2; D ambiguous. Germline V gives CDR1 SQVTM, CDR2 ANQGSEA. The V end was cut by 4 bases, the J end by 3 bases, with 6 bases between. The CDR3 loop spans 12 amino acids. In DNA form, the CDR3 reads TGCAGCGTTGTATCCGACACCGGGGAGCTGTTTTTT. Its protein product is CSVVSDTGELFF.